This TCR beta chain was documented in a study of blood T cell repertoires in COVID-19. Clones were sequenced by immunoSEQ multiplex PCR, and TCRdb holds only the in-frame ones, with some missing. Here the sample spans about 250,000 clones, 84% being singletons. Only a few counts were recorded for this clone. There are 13 residues in the CDR3. With 4 bases clipped from V and 8 bases from J, the junction kept 7 bases outside the gene matches. CDR1 is MNHEY, CDR2 SVGAGI, per germline. The sample consisted of peripheral blood. The chain employs TRBV6-5 and TRBJ1-2; 7 bases line up with TRBD1. This clonotype was sampled from a man aged 50-60 years with acute or convalescent COVID-19. CDR3 DNA sequence: TGTGCCAGCAGTTCAACCTCAGGGGGGGGCTACACCTTC. This gives the protein CASSSTSGGGYTF.